This T cell receptor (beta chain) was captured by sequencing in a study of cytomegalovirus exposure and HLA in healthy donors. Study context: Earlier sequencing of around 190 million T cells yielded under 120 million unique TCR beta sequences. General study findings and limits: TRBV6-2, TRBV6-3 and some other V segments were unresolvable in 87-base-pair reads. Association of a missense DCLRE1C variant with TCR beta V- and J-gene trimming was reported in a later analysis. Researchers catalogued approximately 170 TCR beta chains as cytomegalovirus-associated.

V was pared by 6 bases and J by 1 base, with 16 bases between. The germline V gene encodes CDR1 MDHEN and CDR2 SYDVKM. This CDR3 is 16 amino acids long. PCR amplification relied on 60 Vbeta primers (plus 13 Jbeta primers). Sequencing used immunoSEQ multiplex PCR; TCRdb keeps in-frame clones, though not all of them. The repertoire holds some 110,000 clones, with 78% as singletons. On this clone itself: What it binds is not known.

This sequence joins TRBV28 and TRBJ2-1; D may be TRBD1 (6 bases). The sequenced sample consisted of PBMCs. The sequence came from a woman in her thirties or forties in good health and CMV-seronegative. This chain's CDR3 is CASSLRTVLSYNEQFF. The CDR3 DNA is TGTGCCAGCAGCCTCAGGACAGTACTATCCTACAATGAGCAGTTCTTC.